The clone carrying this T cell receptor (beta chain) is medium-sized (0.01 to 0.1%). This record comes from a study of vaccination and CD4 T cells after COVID-19. Losses at the gene ends were 7 bases for V and 0 bases for J; bases not matched to a gene: 8. Germline CDR1 reads MNHNS; CDR2 reads SASEGT. This CDR3 has 15 residues. As for time point: late sampling 161 to 241 days after vaccination in three convalescent patients. TCRdb reprocessed the PCR reads via MiXCR and lists one record per CDR3 protein. The repertoire has about 30,000 distinct CDR3 sequences, about 47% of them found once; the top ten carry about 5.6%.

V usage is TRBV6-1 and J usage is TRBJ2-7; 8 bases fit TRBD1. This material consisted of CD4+ T cells from blood, taken about 7 months after SARS-CoV-2 vaccination. The receptor was derived from a human donor who had recovered from COVID-19. The DNA for the CDR3 is TGTGCCAGCACCCCGGGACAGGCGAGCTCCTACGAGCAGTACTTC. Translated, it gives CASTPGQASSYEQYF.